The sample holds one count of the clone carrying this T cell receptor beta chain. The target antigen is unknown. Depth targeted 1 in 200,000 to 1 in 1 million T cells, averaging 10x coverage per clonotype. Assay: immunoSEQ multiplex PCR; the TCRdb copy retains only in-frame clones and omits some. The table records 60,000 or so clones, approximately 57% of them present only once. This sample was taken from a study of cytotoxic CD8 clonotypes in ibrutinib-treated CLL. General observations from the study: Sustained-remission patients were sampled at one set of times and progressing patients at different ones. Public clonotypes, found uncommonly, either contracted or stayed stable on treatment.

Per the germline V gene, CDR1 is SGHNT and CDR2 is YYREEE (reference sequence). The CDR3 loop spans 14 amino acids. Trimming removed 4 bases at V and 0 bases at J, with 8 bases between. The rearrangement links TRBV5-4 to TRBJ2-4; a weak D match, TRBD2 (6 bases). The specimen comprised PBMCs, sampled after 12 months of ibrutinib treatment. This TCR was sampled from a human donor with chronic lymphocytic leukemia. The chain's CDR3 is CASSGGLAKNIQYF. CDR3 coding DNA: TGTGCCAGCAGCGGGGGACTAGCCAAAAACATTCAGTACTTC.